The following is a TCR beta chain sequence with its context. The antigen remains unidentified. The data originate from a study of T cell clusters in autoimmune cytopenias. Study-wide results and limits: TRB repertoire shifts in secondary cytopenia and chronic lymphocytic leukemia mostly reflected lymphoma, not autoimmunity. No experiment has yet validated the function of the T cell clusters defined in silico.

TRB rearrangements were amplified by touch-down multiplex PCR with mixed TRB-A/B primers. After re-calling the multiplex PCR reads, TCRdb lists one entry per CDR3 protein, DNA absent. The sample is made up of about 14,000 distinct CDR3 sequences, and the top ten hold 3.6% of it. Approximately 36,000 genome equivalents of blood DNA were amplified for TRB. The same specimen was also included in a second study, on T cell repertoires in aging, cancer and after chemotherapy. This second study notes: Age-matched healthy donors had significantly more diverse, less clonal blood TCR repertoires than untreated cancer patients.

The clonotype comes from a human donor in good health. Sequenced material: peripheral blood.

Here the CDR3 reads CASSLVGTPNYEQYF. The chain combines TRBV7-9 with TRBJ2-7; TCRdb outputs TRBD1, but without DNA this stays unchecked. There are 15 residues in the CDR3. Germline CDR1 and CDR2: SEHNR and FQNEAQ (reference sequence).